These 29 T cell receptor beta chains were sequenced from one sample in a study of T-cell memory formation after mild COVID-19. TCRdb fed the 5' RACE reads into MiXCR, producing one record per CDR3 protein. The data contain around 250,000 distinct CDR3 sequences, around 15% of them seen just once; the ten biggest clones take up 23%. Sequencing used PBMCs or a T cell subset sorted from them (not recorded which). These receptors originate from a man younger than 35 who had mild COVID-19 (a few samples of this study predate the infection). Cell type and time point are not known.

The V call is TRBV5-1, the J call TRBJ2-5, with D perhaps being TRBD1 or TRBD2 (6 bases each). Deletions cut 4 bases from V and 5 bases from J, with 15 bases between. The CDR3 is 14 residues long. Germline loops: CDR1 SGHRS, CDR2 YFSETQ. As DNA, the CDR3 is TGCGCCAGCAGCCGCATGGGGGGCGACGAGACCCAGTACTTC. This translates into CASSRMGGDETQYF. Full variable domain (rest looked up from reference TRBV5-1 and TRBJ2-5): KAGVTQTPRYLIKTRGQQVTLSCSPISGHRSVSWYQQTPGQGLQFLFEYFSETQRNKGNFPGRFSGRQFSNSRSEMNVSTLELGDSALYLCASSRMGGDETQYFGPGTRLLVL.

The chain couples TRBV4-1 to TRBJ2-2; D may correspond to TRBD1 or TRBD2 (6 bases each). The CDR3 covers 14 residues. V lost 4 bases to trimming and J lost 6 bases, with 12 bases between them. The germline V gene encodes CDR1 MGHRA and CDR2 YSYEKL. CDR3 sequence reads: CASSLGGDPGELFF. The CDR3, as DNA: TGCGCCAGCAGCCTCGGGGGCGATCCCGGGGAGCTGTTTTTT.

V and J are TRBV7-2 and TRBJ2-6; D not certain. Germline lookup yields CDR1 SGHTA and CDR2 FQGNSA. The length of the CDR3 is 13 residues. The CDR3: CGARFAGANVLTF. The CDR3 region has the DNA TGTGGGGCGAGATTCGCTGGGGCCAACGTCCTGACTTTC.

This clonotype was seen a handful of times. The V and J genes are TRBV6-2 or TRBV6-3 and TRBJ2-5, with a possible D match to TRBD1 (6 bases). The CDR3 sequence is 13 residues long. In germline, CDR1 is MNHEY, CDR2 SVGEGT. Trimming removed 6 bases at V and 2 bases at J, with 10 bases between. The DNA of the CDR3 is TGTGCCAGCAGAGGGGGACCACAAGAGACCCAGTACTTC. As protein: CASRGGPQETQYF.

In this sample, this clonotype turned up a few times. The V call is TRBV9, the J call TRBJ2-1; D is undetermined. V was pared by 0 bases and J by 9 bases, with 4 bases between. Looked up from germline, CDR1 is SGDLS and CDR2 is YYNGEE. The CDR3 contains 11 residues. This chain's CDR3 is CASSVEGEQFF. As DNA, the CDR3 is TGTGCCAGCAGCGTAGAAGGTGAGCAGTTCTTC.

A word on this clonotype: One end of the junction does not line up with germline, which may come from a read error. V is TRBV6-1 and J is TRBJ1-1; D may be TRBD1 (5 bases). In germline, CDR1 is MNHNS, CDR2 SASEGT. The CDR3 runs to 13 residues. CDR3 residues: CASSEMPNGAEIF. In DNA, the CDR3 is TGTGCCAGCAGTGAAATGCCAAATGGGGCAGAGATATTT.

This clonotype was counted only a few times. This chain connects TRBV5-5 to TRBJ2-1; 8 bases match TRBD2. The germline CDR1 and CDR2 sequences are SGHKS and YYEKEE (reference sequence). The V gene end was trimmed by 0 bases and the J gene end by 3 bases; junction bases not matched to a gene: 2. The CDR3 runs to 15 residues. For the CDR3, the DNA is TGTGCCAGCAGCTTGGAGGCGGGGGGCTACAATGAGCAGTTCTTC. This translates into CASSLEAGGYNEQFF.

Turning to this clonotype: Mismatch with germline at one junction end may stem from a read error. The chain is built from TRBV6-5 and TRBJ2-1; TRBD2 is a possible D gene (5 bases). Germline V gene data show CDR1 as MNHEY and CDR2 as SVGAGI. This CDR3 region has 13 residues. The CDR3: CASSYSGPIGEIF. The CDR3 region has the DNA TGTGCCAGCAGTTACTCCGGACCCATTGGGGAGATCTTC.

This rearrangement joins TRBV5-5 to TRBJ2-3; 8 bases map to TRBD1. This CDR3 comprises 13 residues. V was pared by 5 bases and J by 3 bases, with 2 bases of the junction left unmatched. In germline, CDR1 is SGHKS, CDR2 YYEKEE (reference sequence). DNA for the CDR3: TGTGCCAGCAGTCGGGACAGGACAGATACGCAGTATTTT. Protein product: CASSRDRTDTQYF.

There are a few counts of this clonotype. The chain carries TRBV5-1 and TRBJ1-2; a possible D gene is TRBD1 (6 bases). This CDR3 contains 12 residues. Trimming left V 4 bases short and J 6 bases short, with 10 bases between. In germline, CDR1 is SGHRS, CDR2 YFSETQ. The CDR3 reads CASSQGRDGYTF. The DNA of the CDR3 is TGCGCCAGCAGCCAGGGGCGGGATGGCTACACCTTC.

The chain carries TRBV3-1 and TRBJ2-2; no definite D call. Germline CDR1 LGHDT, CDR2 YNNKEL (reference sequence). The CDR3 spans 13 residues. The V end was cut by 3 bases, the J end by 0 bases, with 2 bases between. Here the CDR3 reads CASSHANTGELFF. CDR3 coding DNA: TGTGCCAGCAGCCATGCGAACACCGGGGAGCTGTTTTTT.

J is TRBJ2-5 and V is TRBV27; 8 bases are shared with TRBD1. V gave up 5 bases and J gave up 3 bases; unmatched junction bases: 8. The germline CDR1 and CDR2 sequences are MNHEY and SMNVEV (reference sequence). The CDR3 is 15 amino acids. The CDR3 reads CASSDQGASKETQYF. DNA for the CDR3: TGTGCCAGCAGTGACCAGGGGGCCTCAAAAGAGACCCAGTACTTC.

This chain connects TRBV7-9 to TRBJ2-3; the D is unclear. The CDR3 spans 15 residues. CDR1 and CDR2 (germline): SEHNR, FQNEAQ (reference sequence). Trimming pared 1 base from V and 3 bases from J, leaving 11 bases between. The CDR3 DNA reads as TGTGCCAGCAGCTTAGAATGGACCAATACAGATACGCAGTATTTT. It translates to CASSLEWTNTDTQYF.

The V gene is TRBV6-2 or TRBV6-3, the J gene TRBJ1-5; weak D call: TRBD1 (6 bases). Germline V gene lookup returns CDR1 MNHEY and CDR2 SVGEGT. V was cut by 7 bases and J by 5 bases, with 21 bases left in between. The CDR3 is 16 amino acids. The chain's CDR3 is CASTTTLGGEDQPQHF. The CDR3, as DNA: TGTGCCAGCACCACTACATTAGGGGGTGAGGATCAGCCCCAGCATTTT.

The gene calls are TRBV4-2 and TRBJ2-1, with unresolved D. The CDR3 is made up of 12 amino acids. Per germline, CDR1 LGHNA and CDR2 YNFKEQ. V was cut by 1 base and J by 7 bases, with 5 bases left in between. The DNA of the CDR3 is TGTGCCAGCAGCCAAGTCGGAAATGAGCAGTTCTTC. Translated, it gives CASSQVGNEQFF.

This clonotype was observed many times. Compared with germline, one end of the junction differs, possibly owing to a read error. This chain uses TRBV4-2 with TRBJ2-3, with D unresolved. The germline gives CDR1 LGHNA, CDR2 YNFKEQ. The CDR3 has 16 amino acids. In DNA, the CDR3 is TGCGCCAGCAGCCAAGATTGGGCAGTTGGCACAGATACGCAGTATTTT. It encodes CASSQDWAVGTDTQYF.

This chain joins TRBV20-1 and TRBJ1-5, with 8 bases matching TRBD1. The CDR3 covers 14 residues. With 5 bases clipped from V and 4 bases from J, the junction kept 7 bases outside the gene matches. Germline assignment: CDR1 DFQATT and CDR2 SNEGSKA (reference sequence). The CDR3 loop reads CSAPGQGGNQPQHF. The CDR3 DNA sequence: TGCAGTGCTCCCGGACAGGGTGGGAATCAGCCCCAGCATTTT.

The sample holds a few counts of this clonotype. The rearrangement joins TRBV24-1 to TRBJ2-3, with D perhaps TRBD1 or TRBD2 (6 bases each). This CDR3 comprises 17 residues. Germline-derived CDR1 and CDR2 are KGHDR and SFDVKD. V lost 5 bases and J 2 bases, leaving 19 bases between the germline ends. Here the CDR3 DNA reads TGTGCCACCAGTGCCCTCAGGGGTGCGGGGACCACAGATACGCAGTATTTT. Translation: CATSALRGAGTTDTQYF.

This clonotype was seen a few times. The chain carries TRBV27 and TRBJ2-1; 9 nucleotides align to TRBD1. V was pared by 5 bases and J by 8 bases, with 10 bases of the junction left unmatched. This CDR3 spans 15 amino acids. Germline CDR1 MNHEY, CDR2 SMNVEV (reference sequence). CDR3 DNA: TGTGCCAGCAGTACACCGGGACAGGGAGGCTATGAGCAGTTCTTC. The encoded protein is CASSTPGQGGYEQFF.

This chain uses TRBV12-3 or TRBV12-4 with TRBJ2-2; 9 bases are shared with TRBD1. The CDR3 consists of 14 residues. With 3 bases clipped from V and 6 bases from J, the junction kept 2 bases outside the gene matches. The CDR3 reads CASSFTGGPGELFF. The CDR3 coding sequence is TGTGCCAGCAGTTTTACAGGGGGCCCCGGGGAGCTGTTTTTT.

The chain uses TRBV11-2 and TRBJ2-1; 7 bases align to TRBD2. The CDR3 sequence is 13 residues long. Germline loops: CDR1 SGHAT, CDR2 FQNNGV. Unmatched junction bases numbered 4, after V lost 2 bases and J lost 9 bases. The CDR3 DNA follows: TGTGCCAGCAGCTTAAGCGGGGTAGGTGAGCAGTTCTTC. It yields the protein CASSLSGVGEQFF.

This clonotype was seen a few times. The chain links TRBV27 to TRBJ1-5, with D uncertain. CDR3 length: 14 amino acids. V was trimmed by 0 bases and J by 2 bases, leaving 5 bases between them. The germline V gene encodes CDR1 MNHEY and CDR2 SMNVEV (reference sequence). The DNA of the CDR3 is TGTGCCAGCAGTTTATCGTTGGGCAATCAGCCCCAGCATTTT. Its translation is CASSLSLGNQPQHF.

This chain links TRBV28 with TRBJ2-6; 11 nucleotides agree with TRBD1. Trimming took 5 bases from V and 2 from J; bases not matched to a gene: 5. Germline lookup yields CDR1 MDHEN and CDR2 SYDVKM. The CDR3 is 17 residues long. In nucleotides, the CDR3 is TGTGCCAGCAGTCCCTGGGACAGGGGGACTGGGGCCAACGTCCTGACTTTC. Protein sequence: CASSPWDRGTGANVLTF.

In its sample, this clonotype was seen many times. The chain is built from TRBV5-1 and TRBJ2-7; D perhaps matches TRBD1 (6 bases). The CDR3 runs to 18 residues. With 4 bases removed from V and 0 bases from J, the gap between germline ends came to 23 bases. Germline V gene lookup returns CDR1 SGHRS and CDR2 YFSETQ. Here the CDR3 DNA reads TGCGCCAGCAGCCCAGCGTCGTCGTCAGGGACAAACTCCTACGAGCAGTACTTC. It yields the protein CASSPASSSGTNSYEQYF.

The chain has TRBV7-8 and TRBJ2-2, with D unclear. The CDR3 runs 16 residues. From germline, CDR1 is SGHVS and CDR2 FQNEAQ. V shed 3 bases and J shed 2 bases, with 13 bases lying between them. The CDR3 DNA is TGTGCCAGCAGCTTCCGGTGGACCGGAAACACCGGGGAGCTGTTTTTT. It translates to CASSFRWTGNTGELFF.

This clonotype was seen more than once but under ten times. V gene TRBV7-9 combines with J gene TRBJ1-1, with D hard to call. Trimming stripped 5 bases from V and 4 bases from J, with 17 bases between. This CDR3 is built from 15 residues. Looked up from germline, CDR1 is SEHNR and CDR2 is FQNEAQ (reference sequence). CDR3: CASSPFRGSGTEAFF. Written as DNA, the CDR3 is TGTGCCAGCAGCCCGTTCCGGGGTTCGGGCACTGAAGCTTTCTTT.

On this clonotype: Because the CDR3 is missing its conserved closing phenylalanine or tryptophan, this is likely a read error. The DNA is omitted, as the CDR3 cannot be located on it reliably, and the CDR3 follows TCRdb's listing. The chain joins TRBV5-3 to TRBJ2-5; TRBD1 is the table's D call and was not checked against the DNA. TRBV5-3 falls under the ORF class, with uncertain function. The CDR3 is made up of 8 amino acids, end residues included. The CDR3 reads CAADRWGP.

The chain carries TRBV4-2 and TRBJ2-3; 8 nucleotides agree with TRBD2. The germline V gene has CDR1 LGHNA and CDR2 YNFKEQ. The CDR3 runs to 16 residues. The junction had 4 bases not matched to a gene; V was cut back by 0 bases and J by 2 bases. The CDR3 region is CASSQDRTSPTDTQYF. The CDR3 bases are TGTGCCAGCAGCCAAGATAGGACTAGCCCCACAGATACGCAGTATTTT.

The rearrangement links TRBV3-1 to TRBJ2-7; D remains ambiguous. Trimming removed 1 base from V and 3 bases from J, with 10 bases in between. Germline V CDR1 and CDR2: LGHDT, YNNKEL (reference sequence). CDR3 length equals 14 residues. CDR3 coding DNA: TGTGCCAGCAGCCAAGTACCCCTAGTCTACGAGCAGTACTTC. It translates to CASSQVPLVYEQYF.